This entry describes one T cell receptor (beta chain). This record comes from a study of blood T cell repertoires in COVID-19. Turning to the study itself: Italy, Spain and the United States were the sources of the convalescent and acute COVID-19 samples. The cDNA or gDNA used as material had been derived from T cells, B-cell-depleted T cells, or PBMCs.

Germline CDR1 reads MDHEN; CDR2 reads SYDVKM. The V gene lost 5 bases and the J gene lost 4 bases, with 11 bases spanning the gap. CDR3 size: 13 residues. The protocol was immunoSEQ multiplex PCR, while the TCRdb copy is restricted to in-frame clones and leaves out a portion. The data contain 300,000 to 400,000 clones, over 75% of them singletons. The rearrangement uses TRBV28 and TRBJ2-5; D not certain. This TCR was sampled from a woman in her forties or fifties who had recovered from COVID-19. The specimen was peripheral blood. CDR3 sequence: CASSGIKVETQYF. CDR3 nucleotide sequence: TGTGCCAGCAGTGGCATAAAAGTAGAGACCCAGTACTTC. Looking up the rest from reference TRBV28 and TRBJ2-5 gives the full variable domain: DVKVTQSSRYLVKRTGEKVFLECVQDMDHENMFWYRQDPGLGLRLIYFSYDVKMKEKGDIPEGYSVSREKKERFSLILESASTNQTSMYLCASSGIKVETQYFGPGTRLLVL.